This TCR beta chain was captured in a study of cytomegalovirus exposure and HLA in healthy donors. Primers: 60 Vbeta forward and 13 Jbeta reverse. Sequencing used immunoSEQ multiplex PCR; TCRdb keeps in-frame clones, though not all of them. There are 150,000 to 200,000 clones in the sample; roughly four fifths occur only once, and about 2.3% lies in the top ten. The sample taken for sequencing was PBMCs. The clonotype comes from a female donor in good health and CMV-seronegative.

CDR3 sequence: CASTPGGWTNEKLFF. DNA of the CDR3: TGTGCCAGCACCCCCGGCGGATGGACTAATGAAAAACTGTTTTTT. The J gene is TRBJ1-4, the V gene TRBV6-5, with D unresolved. The germline V gene encodes CDR1 MNHEY and CDR2 SVGAGI. With 7 bases removed from V and 2 bases from J, the gap between germline ends came to 14 bases. There are 15 residues in the CDR3.